This TCR beta chain was profiled in a study of cytomegalovirus exposure and HLA in healthy donors. The PCR used 60 Vbeta and 13 Jbeta primers. Measured with immunoSEQ multiplex PCR; TCRdb has only the in-frame clones, and not every one. The repertoire holds 90,000 to 110,000 clones, with around 75% as singletons. In its sample, this clone was seen a few times. The germline V and J ends were trimmed by 5 bases and 3 bases, with 11 bases remaining between them. Germline V gene lookup returns CDR1 SQVTM and CDR2 ANQGSEA. This CDR3 has 12 amino acids. The TCR sequence derives from a man aged 35 to 55 in good health and CMV-seronegative. The chain joins TRBV29-1 to TRBJ2-7; tentative D call: TRBD2 (5 bases). Input material: PBMCs. Here the CDR3 reads CSVLERYYEQYF. Here the CDR3 DNA reads TGCAGCGTTCTAGAGCGGTACTACGAGCAGTACTTC.